These 8 T cell receptor beta chains came from one sample sequenced in a study of CD8+ T cells in alopecia areata (dated by TCRdb to 2017 to 2018). Libraries came from the immunoSEQ multiplex PCR assay. RNA was extracted from all samples and reverse transcribed into cDNA as template for TCR sequencing. Entries here come from immuneACCESS through TCRdb and include only in-frame sequences with V and J called. Some clones fail to appear in such tables; in the studies checked, an unresolved V gene covers under half of the shortfall, and the cause of the remainder is unknown. Across this sample, approximately 300,000 clones were tabulated and none appeared just once. The top ten clonotypes cover roughly 1.2% of the sample. Pooled mouse cutaneous lymph node cells were stained for CD4, CD8alpha, NKG2D, NKG2ACE and other markers and were then sorted on a BD Influx. The specimen sequenced was CD4+ T cells sorted from a lymph node. The receptors were gathered from a C3H/HeJ mouse with alopecia areata. The mouse line in question has MHC haplotype H2-k.

This clone was counted a few times. Gene names denote mouse genes. The sequenced fragment ends 4 residues before the CDR3 boundary, so the rest is inferred from the germline J gene. The rearrangement links TRBV13-3 to TRBJ2-1, with 7 bases matching TRBD1. Per germline, CDR1 NNHDY and CDR2 SYVADS. The length of the CDR3 is 15 residues. Trimming took 1 base from V and 3 from J; bases not matched to a gene: 4. The CDR3 sequence is CASSDHRGVYAEQFF. CDR3 DNA (partial): TGTGCCAGCAGTGATCACAGGGGCGTCTATGCT.

This clone was counted a few times. Mouse names are used for the genes. The sequence runs out 4 residues before the end of the CDR3; the remainder is reconstructed from the germline J gene. This chain uses TRBV1 with TRBJ1-1; 9 positions agree with TRBD1. The CDR3 sequence is 15 residues long. J gave up 1 base and V 4 bases, and 4 bases lay outside the gene matches. In germline, CDR1 is NSQYPW, CDR2 LRSPGD (reference sequence). The sequenced CDR3 bases are TGCACCTGCAGTGGAGGGGGACAGGGGAACACA. Translating gives CTCSGGGQGNT. The entire CDR3 sequence reads CTCSGGGQGNTEVFF. Full variable domain (outside the CDR3, taken from reference TRBV1 and TRBJ1-1): VTLLEQNPRWRLVPRGQAVNLRCILKNSQYPWMSWYQQDLQKQLQWLFTLRSPGDKEVKSLPGADYLATRVTDTELRLQVANMSQGRTLYCTCSGGGQGNTEVFFGKGTRLTVV.

This clone was observed a few times. The gene names given are mouse names. The CDR3 extends 4 residues past the end of the read, so its final part is completed from the germline J gene. V is TRBV1 and J is TRBJ1-2; D might be TRBD1 (5 bases). V dropped 0 bases and J dropped 0 bases, with 11 bases sitting between them. Germline V gives CDR1 NSQYPW, CDR2 LRSPGD (reference sequence). The CDR3 spans 16 residues. The part of the CDR3 DNA that was read is TGCACCTGCAGTGCAGATACCGCAGGGACAAACTCC. It yields the protein CTCSADTAGTNS. From start to end, the CDR3 is CTCSADTAGTNSDYTF.

This clone has a handful of counts. Gene names refer to mouse genes. The read comes to an end 4 residues before the CDR3 does, leaving the germline J gene to fill in the end. The V and J genes are TRBV5 and TRBJ2-3; 10 bases are shared with TRBD1. Germline CDR1 LGHNA, CDR2 YNLKQL (reference sequence). The CDR3 length is 18 residues. J was trimmed by 0 bases and V by 0 bases; bases with no gene match: 6. The CDR3 is CASSQDWTGGTSAETLYF. Partial CDR3 DNA: TGTGCCAGCAGCCAAGATTGGACAGGGGGGACTAGTGCAGAA.

In the case of this clone: The gene symbols are mouse symbols. The read comes to an end 4 residues before the CDR3 does, leaving the germline J gene to fill in the end. Additional DNA sequences in this sample encode the identical CDR3. The V call is TRBV5, the J call TRBJ2-7; 11 bases map to TRBD2. The CDR3 is 15 residues long. Germline assignment: CDR1 LGHNA and CDR2 YNLKQL (reference sequence). The junction had 2 bases not matched to a gene; V was cut back by 2 bases and J by 2 bases. This chain's CDR3 is CASSQPGLGAYEQYF. The part of the CDR3 DNA that was read is TGTGCCAGCAGCCAACCGGGACTGGGGGCCTAT.

This clone occurred a few times. Gene names and germline refer to mouse. Coverage ceases 4 residues before the CDR3 finishes, and the germline J gene fills in the end. The chain links TRBV13-3 to TRBJ2-7, with D perhaps matching TRBD1 (7 bases). The CDR3 is made up of 14 amino acids. Per germline, CDR1 NNHDY and CDR2 SYVADS. The part of the CDR3 DNA that was read is TGTGCCAGCAGTGAGGGGCAGGGGGGTTAT. Translating gives CASSEGQGGY. The whole CDR3 is CASSEGQGGYEQYF.

This clone was observed a handful of times. Any gene name here is a mouse gene name. The sequence runs out 4 residues before the end of the CDR3; the remainder is reconstructed from the germline J gene. V usage is TRBV1 and J usage is TRBJ2-7; D may be TRBD1 (6 bases). The CDR3 totals 15 residues. V dropped 3 bases and J dropped 0 bases, with 12 bases sitting between them. CDR1 and CDR2 from the germline V gene are NSQYPW and LRSPGD (reference sequence). The DNA read from the CDR3 is TGCACCTGCAGTGCCGGACAGACCCTCTCCTAT. This sequence encodes CTCSAGQTLSY. The whole CDR3 protein reads CTCSAGQTLSYEQYF.

Concerning this clone: Each gene name is a mouse one. The read halts 4 residues ahead of the CDR3 end, with the missing end drawn from the germline J gene. The chain links TRBV19 to TRBJ2-3; D is undetermined. The V gene lost 0 bases and the J gene lost 0 bases, with 11 bases spanning the gap. The CDR3 has 16 residues. Per the germline V gene, CDR1 is FNHDT and CDR2 is SITEND (reference sequence). The covered CDR3 bases are TGTGCCAGCAGTATAGCTAGTCAGCCTAGTGCAGAA. It translates to CASSIASQPSAE. The CDR3 in its entirety is CASSIASQPSAETLYF.